This T cell receptor beta chain was sequenced for a study of T cell repertoires in cytomegalovirus infection (dated by TCRdb to the late 2010s). Regarding the research as a whole: Donor HLA type was relevant to the analysis, as public TCR beta signatures indicated carriage of CMV infection together with the matching HLA type.

What the research found in general, with its limitations: The ex vivo response was dominated by HLA-C-restricted CMV-specific TCR beta clonotypes, which also provided the single most frequent clonotype in two of eight donors. Cumulative frequency of public TCR beta family members discriminated carriers of CMV infection plus the relevant HLA type in this cohort and an independent roughly 350-donor cohort.

To note about this clonotype: The clone's antigen remains unknown. A much larger clone differs from this one at a single base, so this may be a read error.

Sequenced on an Illumina HiSeq 1500. The public reads were reanalyzed by TCRdb: fastp trimming at Q25, MiXCR alignment, in-frame beta chains only. Each entry merges the rows of one CDR3 protein and shows their most common DNA and genes. For this sample there are some 220,000 distinct CDR3 sequences; roughly 12% appear just once. The ten most abundant clones make up 1.5% to 2% of the sample. Looking up the germline V gene yields CDR1 MGHRA and CDR2 YSYEKL. There are 13 amino acids in the CDR3, from cysteine to phenylalanine inclusive. The entry retains the CDR3 DNA only, 39 bases that are in frame from base 1.

The sequencing sample was made of PBMCs. The chain joins TRBV4-1 to TRBJ2-7; no D gene can be assigned with confidence. The sequence was obtained from a human donor in good health (CMV status not recorded). Some clones in this sample may be carry-over from other donors' samples. The sequenced DNA is TGCGGCAGCAGCCAAGTGGGTGTCTACGAGCAGTACTTC. Translated, it gives CGSSQVGVYEQYF.